The 32 T cell receptor beta chains presented below share a single source sample, sequenced in a study of cytomegalovirus exposure and HLA in healthy donors. In the PCR, 60 Vbeta and 13 Jbeta primers were used. TCRdb's table, derived via immunoSEQ multiplex PCR, lists solely in-frame clones and lacks some. The sample carries fewer than 95,000 clones, around 80% recorded once. What was sequenced was PBMCs. Receptors were obtained from a man aged 25-45 years in good health and CMV-seronegative.

This chain joins TRBV7-3 and TRBJ2-2; TRBD1 agrees at 7 bases. The ends lost 5 bases at V and 0 bases at J; junction bases unmatched: 3. This CDR3 is built from 15 residues. The V gene's germline CDR1 is SGHTA and CDR2 FQGTGA. CDR3 DNA sequence: TGTGCCAGCAGCCGGGACAGCTCGAACACCGGGGAGCTGTTTTTT. This codes for CASSRDSSNTGELFF.

This chain's CDR3 is CASSLGRPLDEQYF. In DNA, the CDR3 is TGTGCCAGCAGCTTAGGGAGGCCCTTGGACGAGCAGTACTTC. The chain joins TRBV7-9 to TRBJ2-7; D is perhaps TRBD2 (5 bases). This CDR3 has 14 amino acids. Per the germline V gene, CDR1 is SEHNR and CDR2 is FQNEAQ (reference sequence). With 1 base removed from V and 5 bases from J, the gap between germline ends came to 12 bases.

The V and J genes are TRBV12-5 and TRBJ2-2; a possible D gene is TRBD2 (6 bases). Trimming removed 4 bases at V and 3 bases at J, with 15 bases between. Germline-derived CDR1 and CDR2 are LGHNT and FRNRAP. The CDR3 runs to 16 residues. CDR3 amino acids: CASGSGSWGDTGELFF. The DNA of the CDR3 is TGTGCTAGTGGTTCGGGTTCGTGGGGGGACACCGGGGAGCTGTTTTTT.

V gene TRBV7-8 combines with J gene TRBJ1-5; TRBD1 matches 7 bases. The CDR3 is 14 amino acids. Per the germline V gene, CDR1 is SGHVS and CDR2 is FQNEAQ. The V segment lost 6 bases and the J segment 9 bases; nucleotides outside the gene matches: 11. This chain's CDR3 is CASRSTGSRGPQHF. The CDR3, as DNA: TGTGCCAGCAGGTCGACAGGGTCCCGGGGGCCCCAGCATTTT.

This clone was seen only once. In the same sample, other DNA sequences code for this CDR3. V usage is TRBV11-3 and J usage is TRBJ2-7; 9 nucleotides line up with TRBD1. The germline CDR1 and CDR2 sequences are SGHNT and YENEEA. V gave up 3 bases and J gave up 2 bases; unmatched junction bases: 2. The CDR3 runs 14 residues. For the CDR3, the DNA is TGTGCCAGCAGCTTGGGACAGGGTGCCTACGAGCAGTACGTC. Its protein is CASSLGQGAYEQYV.

The chain uses TRBV6-6 and TRBJ1-6, with a weak D call TRBD1 (5 bases). V was cut by 6 bases and J by 7 bases, with 13 bases left in between. CDR1 and CDR2 from the germline V gene are MNHNY and SVGAGI (reference sequence). The CDR3 is 14 residues long. CDR3 loop: CASSPQAGNSPLHF. The CDR3 bases are TGTGCCAGCAGCCCACAGGCGGGGAATTCACCCCTCCACTTT.

This clone was seen a handful of times. The chain carries TRBV5-4 and TRBJ2-3; the match to TRBD2 covers 9 bases. The CDR3 is 17 amino acids. Looked up from germline, CDR1 is SGHNT and CDR2 is YYREEE (reference sequence). With V trimmed by 4 bases and J by 0 bases, 9 bases remained unmatched. DNA for the CDR3: TGTGCCAGCAGCCCTGATCTAGCGGGAATTAGCACAGATACGCAGTATTTT. It codes for CASSPDLAGISTDTQYF.

The chain uses TRBV18 and TRBJ1-2; D gene unclear. Looked up from germline, CDR1 is KGHSH and CDR2 is LQKENI. The CDR3 covers 13 residues. The germline V and J ends were trimmed by 3 bases and 8 bases, with 13 bases remaining between them. The CDR3 DNA is TGTGCCAGCTCACCTTGGCAGGAAGAGGGCTACACCTTC. It specifies CASSPWQEEGYTF.

This rearrangement joins TRBV4-3 to TRBJ2-7; 7 bases match TRBD2. The CDR3 length is 15 residues. V shed 4 bases and J 3 bases; nucleotides not matched to a gene: 9. Germline loops: CDR1 LGHNA, CDR2 YSLEER. The CDR3 nucleotides are TGCGCCAGCAGCCTGTTGGGGGGGGAGAACTACGAGCAGTACTTC. Translation: CASSLLGGENYEQYF.

A few counts support this clone. The chain carries TRBV5-1 and TRBJ2-5; weak D call: TRBD2 (5 bases). The germline CDR1 and CDR2 sequences are SGHRS and YFSETQ. The CDR3 totals 15 residues. V lost 0 bases to trimming and J lost 4 bases, with 13 bases between them. The CDR3 region has the DNA TGCGCCAGCAGCTTGGAGTCAGCTAGCCGAGAGACCCAGTACTTC. As protein: CASSLESASRETQYF.

This clone was recorded once. CDR3 coding DNA: TGTGCCAGCAGCTCTTCGACAGGGCGCACTGAAGCTTTCTTT. It translates to CASSSSTGRTEAFF. This chain connects TRBV7-8 to TRBJ1-1; 7 nucleotides match TRBD1. The germline gives CDR1 SGHVS, CDR2 FQNEAQ. J lost 4 bases, V lost 4 bases, and 6 bases had no gene match. The CDR3 is made up of 14 amino acids. Based on the CDR3 plus reference TRBV7-8 and TRBJ1-1, the full variable domain is GAGVSQSPRYKVAKRGQDVALRCDPISGHVSLFWYQQALGQGPEFLTYFQNEAQLDKSGLPSDRFFAERPEGSVSTLKIQRTQQEDSAVYLCASSSSTGRTEAFFGQGTRLTVV.

This chain joins TRBV29-1 and TRBJ2-2; D might be TRBD1 (5 bases). The V gene's germline CDR1 is SQVTM and CDR2 ANQGSEA. V was clipped by 4 bases and J by 0 bases, with 9 bases between them. This CDR3 region has 14 residues. CDR3 protein: CSVGQNSNTGELFF. CDR3 nucleotide sequence: TGCAGCGTTGGACAGAACTCGAACACCGGGGAGCTGTTTTTT.

This clone was observed a few times. This chain connects TRBV6-5 to TRBJ1-1; 7 positions agree with TRBD1. V dropped 0 bases and J dropped 5; count of bases not matched to a gene: 3. The germline CDR1 and CDR2 sequences are MNHEY and SVGAGI. This CDR3 region has 14 residues. CDR3 loop: CASSYSTGETEAFF. In DNA form, the CDR3 reads TGTGCCAGCAGTTACTCCACAGGGGAAACTGAAGCTTTCTTT.

The chain carries TRBV30 and TRBJ1-2; D ambiguous. Germline V lookup: CDR1 GTSNPN, CDR2 SVGIG (reference sequence). CDR3 size: 14 residues. V was cut by 0 bases and J by 10 bases, with 18 bases left in between. CDR3 sequence reads: CAWSVGQRPKNYTF. CDR3 nucleotides: TGTGCCTGGAGTGTAGGTCAGAGGCCCAAGAACTACACCTTC.

The CDR3 DNA sequence: TGTGCCAGCAGCCCTCCTAGCCCTCAAGTAGGTACGCAGTATTTT. Translated, it gives CASSPPSPQVGTQYF. V usage is TRBV5-6 and J usage is TRBJ2-3; D perhaps matches TRBD2 (5 bases). CDR1 SGHDT and CDR2 YYEEEE come from the germline V gene. This CDR3 has 15 amino acids. The ends were cut back, 4 bases at V and 8 bases at J, with 20 bases in the middle.

The table lists this clone with a count of one. V and J are TRBV23-1 and TRBJ1-1, with D possibly matching TRBD1 (5 bases). TRBV23-1 is known as an ORF, though its function is uncertain. The CDR3 sequence is 18 residues long. Trimming pared 4 bases from V and 1 base from J, leaving 22 bases between. CDR3 sequence: CASSLSCGVRATNTEAFF. The DNA of the CDR3 is TGCGCCAGCAGTCTGTCCTGTGGCGTCAGGGCTACGAACACTGAAGCTTTCTTT.

This chain links TRBV9 with TRBJ2-3, with 15 bases aligning to TRBD2. CDR1 SGDLS and CDR2 YYNGEE come from the germline V gene. This CDR3 has 18 amino acids. J gave up 0 bases and V 3 bases, and 5 bases lay outside the gene matches. The DNA of the CDR3 is TGTGCCAGCAGCGCAGGGACTAGCGGGAGGACCAGCACAGATACGCAGTATTTT. It codes for CASSAGTSGRTSTDTQYF.

The genes are TRBV18 and TRBJ1-3; D remains unclear. Trimming took 6 bases from V and 8 from J, leaving 11 bases between them. From germline, CDR1 is KGHSH and CDR2 LQKENI. The CDR3 has 12 amino acids. In DNA form, the CDR3 reads TGTGCCAGCTCCCCGCTTCGGGACACCATATATTTT. Translating gives CASSPLRDTIYF.

This rearrangement joins TRBV19 to TRBJ1-1, with D unresolved. Trimming left V 10 bases short and J 0 bases short, with 15 bases between. The CDR3 is 14 residues long. Germline loops: CDR1 LNHDA, CDR2 SQIVND (reference sequence). The DNA for the CDR3 is TGTGCCACCTCGATGGCGGTGATGAACACTGAAGCTTTCTTT. As protein: CATSMAVMNTEAFF.

V gene TRBV27 combines with J gene TRBJ1-2; TRBD1 aligns across 7 bases. J was trimmed by 4 bases and V by 4 bases; bases with no gene match: 12. Germline V lookup: CDR1 MNHEY, CDR2 SMNVEV (reference sequence). The CDR3 is 16 residues long. CDR3 in DNA: TGTGCCAGCAGTTCCGTCCGGACAGGCGACTCCTATGGCTACACCTTC. This encodes CASSSVRTGDSYGYTF.

The chain is built from TRBV7-9 and TRBJ2-1; D might be TRBD1 (6 bases). Germline V CDR1 and CDR2: SEHNR, FQNEAQ (reference sequence). The CDR3 length is 15 residues. Between the trimmed V and J ends, which lost 3 bases and 5 bases, there was a span of 14 bases. For the CDR3, the DNA is TGTGCCAGCAGCTTTGGCAGGGGAGTGGACAATGAGCAGTTCTTC. The encoded protein is CASSFGRGVDNEQFF.

The rearrangement joins TRBV4-1 to TRBJ1-5, with a weak D call TRBD1 (5 bases). CDR3 length: 15 amino acids. Germline V lookup: CDR1 MGHRA, CDR2 YSYEKL. The V end was cut by 5 bases, the J end by 6 bases, with 17 bases between. The CDR3 is CASSSWRGEGQPQHF. The CDR3 coding sequence is TGCGCCAGCAGCTCCTGGAGGGGAGAGGGTCAGCCCCAGCATTTT.

V gene TRBV7-2 combines with J gene TRBJ1-4, with 8 bases identical to TRBD1. Germline CDR1 reads SGHTA; CDR2 reads FQGNSA. The CDR3 is 15 residues long. V shed 5 bases and J 4 bases; nucleotides not matched to a gene: 6. The CDR3, as DNA: TGTGCCAGCAGCCTACAGACAGGGGTTAATGAAAAACTGTTTTTT. It yields the protein CASSLQTGVNEKLFF.

The chain is built from TRBV10-2 and TRBJ2-3; D is possibly TRBD1 (6 bases). The CDR3 sequence is 13 residues long. The V end lost 6 bases, the J end lost 1 base, and 8 bases lay between the germline ends. Germline-derived CDR1 and CDR2 are WSHSY and SAAADI. The CDR3 DNA reads TGCGCCAGCAGATCAGGGGGCACAGATACGCAGTATTTT. The encoded protein is CASRSGGTDTQYF.

The chain joins TRBV7-2 to TRBJ2-3; 9 bases align to TRBD2. Germline lookup yields CDR1 SGHTA and CDR2 FQGNSA. V was clipped by 0 bases and J by 0 bases; unmatched bases: 1. This CDR3 region has 16 residues. The CDR3 region is CASSLALAGSTDTQYF. The DNA for the CDR3 is TGTGCCAGCAGCTTAGCGCTAGCGGGGAGCACAGATACGCAGTATTTT.

V gene TRBV11-2 combines with J gene TRBJ2-1, with TRBD2 identical over 12 bases. J gave up 5 bases and V 4 bases, and 9 bases lay outside the gene matches. Germline V gene sequence: CDR1 SGHAT, CDR2 FQNNGV. This CDR3 region has 17 residues. In DNA, the CDR3 is TGTGCCAGCAGCTCGGGACTAGCGGGCCTCAGCGACAATGAGCAGTTCTTC. Its protein is CASSSGLAGLSDNEQFF.

V gene TRBV6-7 combines with J gene TRBJ1-1; 9 bases match TRBD1. TRBV6-7 is an open reading frame whose function is uncertain. Germline trimming cut 2 bases from V and 3 bases from J; bases unmatched to any gene: 7. The CDR3 length is 16 residues. Written as DNA, the CDR3 is TGTGCCAGCAGTTACCCCCCCTGGGACAGGGACACTGAAGCTTTCTTT. Its translation: CASSYPPWDRDTEAFF.

The J gene is TRBJ2-2, the V gene TRBV9, with 10 positions matching TRBD2. The CDR3 runs to 16 residues. Germline trimming cut 3 bases from V and 4 bases from J; bases unmatched to any gene: 6. Germline V CDR1 and CDR2: SGDLS, YYNGEE. CDR3 sequence reads: CASSASGGAVTGELFF. The CDR3 DNA follows: TGTGCCAGCAGCGCCAGCGGGGGGGCAGTCACCGGGGAGCTGTTTTTT. Drawing the rest from reference TRBV9 and TRBJ2-2, the complete variable domain is DSGVTQTPKHLITATGQRVTLRCSPRSGDLSVYWYQQSLDQGLQFLIQYYNGEERAKGNILERFSAQQFPDLHSELNLSSLELGDSALYFCASSASGGAVTGELFFGEGSRLTVL.

This clone came up a few times. The CDR3 DNA follows: TGTGCCAGCAGCTCCGGACAGGGGCCGCAGTATTTT. This codes for CASSSGQGPQYF. This chain uses TRBV6-5 with TRBJ2-3; 9 positions match TRBD1. Unmatched junction bases numbered 5, after V lost 6 bases and J lost 10 bases. The CDR3 spans 12 residues. The germline gives CDR1 MNHEY, CDR2 SVGAGI.

This chain connects TRBV18 to TRBJ1-4; D is ambiguous. This CDR3 is 16 amino acids long. Trimming took off 3 bases at V and 7 bases at J, with 18 bases between the two ends. Germline CDR1 KGHSH, CDR2 LQKENI. CDR3 bases: TGTGCCAGCTCACCCTACAGCCCTGGTCTCGGTGAAAAACTGTTTTTT. This encodes CASSPYSPGLGEKLFF. The full variable domain, rest sourced from reference TRBV18 and TRBJ1-4, is NAGVMQNPRHLVRRRGQEARLRCSPMKGHSHVYWYRQLPEEGLKFMVYLQKENIIDESGMPKERFSAEFPKEGPSILRIQQVVRGDSAAYFCASSPYSPGLGEKLFFGSGTQLSVL.

The genes are TRBV5-1 and TRBJ2-1, with D tentatively TRBD2 (6 bases). CDR1 and CDR2 from the germline V gene are SGHRS and YFSETQ. V was trimmed by 4 bases and J by 8 bases, leaving 13 bases between them. The CDR3 loop spans 13 amino acids. This CDR3 is CASSLSTSYEQFF. Here the CDR3 DNA reads TGCGCCAGCAGCCTATCTACTAGCTATGAGCAGTTCTTC.

The rearrangement links TRBV29-1 to TRBJ1-4; tentative D call: TRBD1 (6 bases). With 3 bases removed from V and 0 bases from J, the gap between germline ends came to 14 bases. The CDR3 has 16 residues. Germline CDR1 is SQVTM and CDR2 is ANQGSEA. The CDR3 sequence is CSVEGALGPTNEKLFF. Written as DNA, the CDR3 is TGCAGCGTTGAGGGGGCGTTGGGGCCAACTAATGAAAAACTGTTTTTT.